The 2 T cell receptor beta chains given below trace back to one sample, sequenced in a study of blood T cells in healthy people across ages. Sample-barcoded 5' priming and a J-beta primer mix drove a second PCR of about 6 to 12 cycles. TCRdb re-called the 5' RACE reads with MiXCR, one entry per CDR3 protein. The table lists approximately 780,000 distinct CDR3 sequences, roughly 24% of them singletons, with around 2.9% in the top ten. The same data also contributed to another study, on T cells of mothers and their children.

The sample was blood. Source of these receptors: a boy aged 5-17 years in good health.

This chain's CDR3 is CASSPRDRISGNTIYF. The CDR3 DNA sequence: TGTGCCAGCTCACCACGGGACAGGATCTCTGGAAACACCATATATTTT. This rearrangement joins TRBV18 to TRBJ1-3, with 8 bases aligning to TRBD1. Germline CDR1 reads KGHSH; CDR2 reads LQKENI. V dropped 1 base and J dropped 0; count of bases not matched to a gene: 2. The CDR3 extends over 16 amino acids.

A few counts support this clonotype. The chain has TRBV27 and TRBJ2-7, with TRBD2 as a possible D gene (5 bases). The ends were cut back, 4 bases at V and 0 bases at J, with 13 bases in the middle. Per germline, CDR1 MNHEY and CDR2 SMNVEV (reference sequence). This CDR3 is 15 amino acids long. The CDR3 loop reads CASSSATGSSYEQYF. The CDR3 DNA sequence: TGTGCCAGCAGTTCCGCGACGGGGAGCTCCTACGAGCAGTACTTC.